The clone carrying this T cell receptor beta chain occurred once. Its antigen is unknown. The sort gate was single viable CD3+CD4+CD8-CD45RO+ cells for memory CD4+ T cells. This sample was taken from a study of memory CD4+ T cells and cytomegalovirus serostatus. Study findings and constraints: Of under 200 reported CMV TCRbeta sequences, roughly 67 were found in memory CD4+ repertoires.

The CDR3 consists of 14 residues. Trimming removed 1 base at V and 4 bases at J, with 10 bases between. The germline gives CDR1 LNHDA, CDR2 SQIVND (reference sequence). The assay was immunoSEQ multiplex PCR, and TCRdb's table has in-frame clones only and misses some. The sample contains some 46,000 clones, 79% of which appear only once. V and J are TRBV19 and TRBJ2-5; D unclear. The specimen was memory CD4+ T cells from blood. The receptor was isolated from an adult in good health and CMV-seronegative. The CDR3 DNA follows: TGTGCCAGTAGTATAGGTGGGGAATCAGAGACCCAGTACTTC. Translation gives CASSIGGESETQYF.